The present T cell receptor (beta chain) was sequenced within a study of cytomegalovirus exposure and HLA in healthy donors. The study ran its PCR with 60 Vbeta and 13 Jbeta primers. Clones were sequenced by immunoSEQ multiplex PCR, and TCRdb holds only the in-frame ones, with some missing. The top ten hold 4.5% to 5.5% of the sample, which has roughly 120,000 clones, about four fifths seen once. The sequence was collected from a man aged 30 to 45 in good health and CMV-seronegative. The sequencing input was PBMCs.

Here the CDR3 DNA reads TGCGCCAGCAGCTACCTGACTAGCGCGGGGTTGGATGAGCAGTTCTTC. It translates to CASSYLTSAGLDEQFF. The chain carries TRBV5-1 and TRBJ2-1; 8 positions match TRBD2. Germline CDR1 SGHRS, CDR2 YFSETQ. The CDR3 runs to 16 residues. The junction had 13 bases not matched to a gene; V was cut back by 3 bases and J by 8 bases. Supplemented by reference TRBV5-1 and TRBJ2-1, the full variable domain reads KAGVTQTPRYLIKTRGQQVTLSCSPISGHRSVSWYQQTPGQGLQFLFEYFSETQRNKGNFPGRFSGRQFSNSRSEMNVSTLELGDSALYLCASSYLTSAGLDEQFFGPGTRLTVL.